The text below deals with one T cell receptor beta chain. The repertoire was sequenced with immunoSEQ multiplex PCR; TCRdb's copy has only in-frame clones and lacks some. Here the sample spans 100,000 to 150,000 clones, under 90% being singletons. These data are taken from a study of blood T cell repertoires in COVID-19. V lost 2 bases and J lost 4, with 18 bases in between. The CDR3 spans 16 residues. The germline gives CDR1 SGHNT, CDR2 YYREEE (reference sequence). The TCR sequence derives from a man aged 40-55 years with acute COVID-19. The genes are TRBV5-4 and TRBJ2-5; TRBD2 might be the D (7 bases). What was sequenced was PBMCs or T cells enriched from blood (not recorded which). The CDR3 DNA reads as TGTGCCAGCAGCTTAGAATGGGGGGGCGGTTCAGAGACCCAGTACTTC. Translated, it gives CASSLEWGGGSETQYF.